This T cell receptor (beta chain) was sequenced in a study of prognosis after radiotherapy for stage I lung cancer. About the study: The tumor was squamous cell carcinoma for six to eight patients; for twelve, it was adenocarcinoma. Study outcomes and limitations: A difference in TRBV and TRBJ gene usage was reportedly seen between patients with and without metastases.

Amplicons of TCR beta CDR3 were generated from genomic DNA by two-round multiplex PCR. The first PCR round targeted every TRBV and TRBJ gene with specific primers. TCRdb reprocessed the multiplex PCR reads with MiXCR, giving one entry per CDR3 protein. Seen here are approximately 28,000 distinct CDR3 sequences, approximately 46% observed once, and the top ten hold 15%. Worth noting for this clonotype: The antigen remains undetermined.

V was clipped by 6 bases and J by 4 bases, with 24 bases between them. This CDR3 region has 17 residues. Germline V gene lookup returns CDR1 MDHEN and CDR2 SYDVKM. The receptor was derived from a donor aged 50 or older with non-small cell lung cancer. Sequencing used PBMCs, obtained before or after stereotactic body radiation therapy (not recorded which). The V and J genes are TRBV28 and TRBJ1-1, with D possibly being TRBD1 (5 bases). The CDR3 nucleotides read TGTGCCAGCAGCCCACCAGGGTCTTCAGGGCAGGCCACTGAAGCTTTCTTT. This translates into CASSPPGSSGQATEAFF.